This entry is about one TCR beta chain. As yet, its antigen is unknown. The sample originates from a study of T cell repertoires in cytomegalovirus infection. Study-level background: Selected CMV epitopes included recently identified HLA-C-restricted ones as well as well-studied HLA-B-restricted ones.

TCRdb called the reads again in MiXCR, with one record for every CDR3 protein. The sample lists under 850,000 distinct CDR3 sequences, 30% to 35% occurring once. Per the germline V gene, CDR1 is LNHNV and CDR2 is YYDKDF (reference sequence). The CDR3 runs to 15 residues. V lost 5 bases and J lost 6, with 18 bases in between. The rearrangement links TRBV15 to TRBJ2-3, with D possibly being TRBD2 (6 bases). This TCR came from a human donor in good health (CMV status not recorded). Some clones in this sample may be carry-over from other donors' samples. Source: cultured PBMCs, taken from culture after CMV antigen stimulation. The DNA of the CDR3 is TGTGCCACCAGCGGAGGCCTAGCGAAATCGGATACGCAGTATTTT. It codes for CATSGGLAKSDTQYF. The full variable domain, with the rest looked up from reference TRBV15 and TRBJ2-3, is DAMVIQNPRYQVTQFGKPVTLSCSQTLNHNVMYWYQQKSSQAPKLLFHYYDKDFNNEADTPDNFQSRRPNTSFCFLDIRSPGLGDTAMYLCATSGGLAKSDTQYFGPGTRLTVL.